This section outlines one T cell receptor (beta chain) sequence together with its context. Using immunoSEQ multiplex PCR, the repertoire was profiled, and TCRdb retains in-frame clones only, with some absent. This table has hundreds of thousands of clones, around 89% appearing once. These data belong to a study of Ad26.COV2.S vaccination and SARS-CoV-2 variants. This CDR3 contains 13 residues. Germline assignment: CDR1 KGHSH and CDR2 LQKENI. V shed 6 bases and J 5 bases; nucleotides not matched to a gene: 6. Treatment reported: around 19 received Ad26.COV2.S at low or high dose, single or two shots; about five received placebo; per-sample allocation not given. Specimens were obtained on day 63 following the first vaccine or placebo injection. An 18-55-year-old adult in Boston served as donor. Vaccine was an Ad26 vector expressing Wuhan-strain SARS-CoV-2 spike.

The source is a person between 18 and 65 years old who received the Ad26.COV2.S COVID-19 vaccine or a placebo. The sequences come from peripheral blood, collected in a trial of Ad26.COV2.S vaccine versus placebo. The genes are TRBV18 and TRBJ2-5; 7 nucleotides align to TRBD2. The CDR3: CASSGGNSETQYF. For the CDR3, the DNA is TGTGCCAGCTCCGGGGGGAATAGCGAGACCCAGTACTTC.